This T cell receptor (beta chain) emerged from a study of cytomegalovirus exposure and HLA in healthy donors (dated by TCRdb to 2017 to 2019). Background for the entire study: An earlier analysis of fewer than 750 of the donors reported 250 to 350 Gb of sequence data and around 100 million unique TCR beta sequences obtained from 180 million or so T cells. Approximately 300 gigabases of sequencing data and about 92 million unique TCR sequences made up an early release that covered 500 to 700 HLA-typed donors. Of the roughly 400 genotyped donors, 65% to 90% were placed in the genetic ancestry cluster associated with self-reported Caucasian donors. The study aimed to test whether signatures of past pathogen exposure could be identified by cataloging public T cell receptors. The T cell repertoires of under 700 subjects were profiled by immunosequencing and related to cytomegalovirus serostatus. In addition to the first cohort of 666 subjects, a separate validation cohort of 120 different subjects was used. High-throughput TCR immunosequencing, statistical association of individual TCRs with disease status, and machine learning were combined to predict cytomegalovirus infection status. A later analysis re-analyzed previously published TCR beta repertoires from 600 to 850 donors and added high-resolution HLA genotyping to study TCR occurrence patterns. Rather than drawing on any new phenotypic data, the later analysis identified candidate immune exposures from TCR beta sequences and the way those sequences occurred across donors. To decide whether each TCR beta V gene segment behaved as functional or pseudogenic, an earlier analysis of some 580 of the donors relied on high-throughput TCR beta sequencing. Donor age, sex, ethnicity and CMV serostatus were compiled alongside the repertoire data. A later genetic analysis took genome-wide SNP genotypes for about 65% of the 666 donors and used that subset as a discovery cohort. Every discovery cohort repertoire had been produced on one sequencing platform. HLA typing covered class I and class II loci at four-digit resolution. Typing coverage varied by locus: roughly 629-640 donors for A, B, C, DRB1 and DQB1; roughly 500 for DQA1; about 600 for DPA1; fewer than 480 for DPB1. Roughly five DR-DQ haplotypes were treated as single units for association and clustering because of strong linkage in the cohort. Among 398 genotyped donors of the cohort, an average of roughly 230,000 unique TCR beta nucleotide sequences was sequenced per donor, of which about 19% were non-productive. Study-wide findings and limitations: In a later analysis, HLA-associated TCR beta chains were found to be more clonally expanded and to have lower generation probabilities than equally common non-associated chains. A later analysis found that most CMV-associated TCR beta chains appeared HLA-restricted, with HLA associations seemingly driven largely by CMV exposure. HLA typing was unavailable for some donors at each locus, so association tests used only the typed subset. Only TCR beta chains were sequenced in this cohort, and the absence of alpha or paired-chain data limited detectable features. A total of fewer than 200 TCR beta chains were listed by the study as associated with cytomegalovirus. An association between a missense DCLRE1C variant and V-gene and J-gene trimming of TCR beta chains was found in a later genetic analysis and replicated in an independent cohort. Most TCR sequences were seen in very few donors, while some public TCRs were found in many individuals. Three of the identified cytomegalovirus-associated TCR beta chains were confirmed in vitro to be specific for cytomegalovirus antigens. A further reported finding was that TCR beta sequences accurately predicted the HLA-A and HLA-B alleles for most subjects in the first cohort. The presence/absence analyses assumed that sequencing depth was roughly uniform across donors, and that assumption may not be true. When HLA alleles, especially DR and DQ, strongly co-occurred, attributing TCR associations to individual alleles was difficult. Correlated functional status among segregating V segments might be attributable to linkage disequilibrium, but an unknown experimental factor could not be ruled out. A cluster of highly shared sequence variants was judged likely to represent a technical artifact of the sequencing pipeline. The classifier was reported to diagnose cytomegalovirus status with high specificity and sensitivity in both the original cohort and the validation cohort. According to a later analysis, TCR association rates differed among HLA loci, with DRB1 alleles showing the most associated TCRs and HLA-C alleles showing the fewest. A later analysis reported that several top co-occurrence clusters appeared linked to parvovirus B19, influenza, CMV and Epstein-Barr virus. It was suggested by the authors that the approach could potentially be generalized to other disease states and immunological phenotypes. Compared with the 666-donor mean, donors in an Asian-associated ancestry cluster had fewer N-insertions in productive TCRs, according to a later genetic analysis. In a later analysis, about 17,000 TCR beta sequences were associated with specific HLA alleles at a false discovery rate of 0.05. Immune exposure information for the cohort was limited to CMV serostatus. In an earlier analysis of several hundred of the donors, most TCR beta V segments were observed in productive rearrangements about 90% or about 30% of the time, broadly matching IMGT annotations. Some IMGT-functional V segments, including TRBV6-2 and TRBV6-3, could not be told apart with the 87-base-pair reads, so those segments were excluded. Some 15 rarely observed V segments, including chromosome 9 orphons, were excluded from the earlier analysis of several hundred of the donors because counts were too low.

A remark on this clone: No cognate antigen has been identified for it. Nothing much larger sits one base from this clone, and base qualities are not available.

The CDR3, from cysteine to phenylalanine, totals 14 residues. Only the CDR3 DNA stays, 42 bases, in frame from base 1. According to the germline V gene, CDR1 reads SGHDN and CDR2 reads FVKESK. V and J are truncated by 2 bases and 4 bases respectively, leaving an intervening sequence of 8 bases. Library preparation used the immunoSEQ multiplex PCR assay. For the multiplex PCR, a mixture combining 60 forward primers for TCR Vbeta segments and 13 reverse primers for TCR Jbeta segments was used. Amplification of the CDR3 region of rearranged TCR beta genes was performed with a multiplex PCR assay on genomic DNA. The amplified TCR beta libraries were sequenced on the Illumina HiSeq System as 87-base-pair reads. The authors' pipeline ran thus. Across the roughly 640 repertoires, a later analysis counted roughly 77 million unique TCR beta chains, approximately 10 million of which were shared by at least two donors. To remove PCR and sequencing errors, raw reads were error-corrected and collapsed into unique sequences using a nearest-neighbor algorithm that merged closely related sequences. Alignment of CDR3 sequences to IMGT reference sequences was used to assign V, D and J gene segments. For a sequence to be retained, a match of at least six nucleotides was required to both a V gene segment and a J gene segment. Rearrangements were called productive when the CDR3 lacked stop codons and stayed in frame with V and J; all others were non-productive. CDR3 was defined by IMGT convention, running from the second conserved V-encoded cysteine to the conserved J-encoded phenylalanine. The earlier analysis of about 530 of the donors excluded any sequence lacking an unambiguous match to a single V gene segment. In an earlier analysis of some 590 of the donors, V segments were called functional above 56.7% productive rearrangements and were called segregating when the between-donor standard deviation exceeded 5%. To diagnose cytomegalovirus status from the catalog of TCR beta chain sequences, a statistical classification framework was built. A later analysis assigned V and J genes by comparing TCR nucleotide sequences with IMGT/GENE-DB human TR gene sequences. Using the TCRdist pipeline, a later analysis assigned CDR3 sequences along with most-parsimonious VDJ recombination scenarios. In a later analysis, each TCR beta chain was defined by its CDR3 amino acid sequence together with its V-gene family, and reads without a unique V-gene family were excluded. To address suspected cross-contamination and a sequencing artifact, a later analysis removed over 500 highly shared, low-generation-probability nucleotide sequences. For each public chain, a later analysis derived a clonal expansion index from normalized ranks of inferred template counts within each repertoire. A later analysis computed generation probabilities with a VDJ recombination model fitted to out-of-frame rearrangements, and checked the results against IGoR. In a later analysis, TCR-TCR, TCR-HLA and TCR-CMV co-occurrence was scored with hypergeometric tests, and a repertoire-size bias correction was applied to TCR pairs. To estimate false discovery rates, a later analysis permuted the HLA or CMV assignments 20 times. In a later analysis, co-occurring TCRs were grouped with DBSCAN, and TCRdist sequence similarity was added when clustering was performed within HLA-allele-positive subsets. Repertoires with fewer than 30,000 or more than 120,000 public chains, plus five repertoires with anomalous nucleotide sharing, were excluded from co-occurrence clustering. Imported from immuneACCESS, the table was reduced by TCRdb to in-frame sequences with V and J called. These copies leave out some clones; in studies compared against another copy, an unresolved V gene accounts for under half, and the cause of the remainder is not known. V, J and clone size are those of that table, while D and trimming were read from the DNA. This sample lists about 160,000 clones; roughly 80% were detected once. Together, the top ten hold 3.5% to 4.5% of the sample.

The cohort consisted of 600 to 750 healthy bone marrow donors. At the time of sampling, every cohort member was nominally healthy, though immune exposures that went unrecorded were likely present. Of the 710 or so cohort members, around 290 had a positive CMV serostatus and 350 to 450 had a negative one, while no CMV serostatus was recorded for the donor. Every donor gave a peripheral blood sample, and the peripheral blood mononuclear cells from that sample were used for TCR beta sequencing. The Qiagen DNeasy Blood Extraction Kit was used to extract genomic DNA from the blood cell samples. Recombination connected TRBV14 to TRBJ2-2, with no confident D gene call. Source material: PBMCs. The TCR originated in a human donor in good health. The DNA is as follows: TGTGCCAGCAGCCAACTGTCGGTCACCGGGGAGCTGTTTTTT. Its product reads: CASSQLSVTGELFF.